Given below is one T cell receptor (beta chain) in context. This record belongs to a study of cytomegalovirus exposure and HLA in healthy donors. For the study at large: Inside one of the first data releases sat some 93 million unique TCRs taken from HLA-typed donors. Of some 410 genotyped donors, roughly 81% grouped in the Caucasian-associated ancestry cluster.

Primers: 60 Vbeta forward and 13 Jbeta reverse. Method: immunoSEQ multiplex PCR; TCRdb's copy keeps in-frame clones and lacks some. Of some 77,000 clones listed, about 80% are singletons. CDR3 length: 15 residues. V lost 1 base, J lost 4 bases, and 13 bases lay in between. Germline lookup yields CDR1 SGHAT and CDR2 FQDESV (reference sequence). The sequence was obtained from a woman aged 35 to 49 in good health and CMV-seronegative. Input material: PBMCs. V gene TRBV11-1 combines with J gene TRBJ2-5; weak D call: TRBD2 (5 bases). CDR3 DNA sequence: TGTGCCAGCAGCTTAGGGCTCGCAGGAGGAGAGACCCAGTACTTC. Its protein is CASSLGLAGGETQYF.